This TCR beta chain is from a study of CD8+CD57+ T cells in acquired aplastic anemia. Study overall: Isolated CD4+ and CD8+ cells, once sorted, yielded DNA averaging about 3.4 ug. Points from the study as a whole: Overlapping CD8+ CDR3 repertoires of patients and controls contained nearly 30 shared sequences. Patients and healthy controls showed no significant CD8+ Simpson's diversity difference.

The germline CDR1 and CDR2 sequences are LNHDA and SQIVND (reference sequence). J was trimmed by 7 bases and V by 6 bases; bases with no gene match: 8. The CDR3 has 14 residues. Genomic DNA, the template, was used for profiling of the TCR beta VDJ and CDR3. Via MiXCR, TCRdb re-called the reads, giving one row per CDR3 protein. The profile shows 68,000 or so distinct CDR3 sequences, around half of them singletons. Comments on this clonotype: Antigen: not known.

Sequencing used sorted CD4+, CD8+, or CD8+CD57+ T cells (not recorded which) from PBMCs. The gene calls are TRBV19 and TRBJ1-5, with TRBD1 identical over 8 bases. This TCR was recovered from a human donor in good health, serving as a control. The chain's CDR3 is CASRPDRGGQPQHF. The CDR3 region has the DNA TGTGCCAGTAGGCCTGACAGGGGTGGGCAGCCCCAGCATTTT.